This T cell receptor (beta chain) stems from a study of blood T cell repertoires in COVID-19. Study as a whole: The United States, Italy and Spain supplied acute and convalescent COVID-19 samples. PBMCs, B-cell-depleted T cells, or T cells were the source of the cDNA or gDNA that made up the material.

In the authors' methods: Estimation of nucleated cell counts was performed using reference gene primer amplification. TCRdb's copy holds only in-frame clones and misses some; the assay was immunoSEQ multiplex PCR. V, J and clone size are taken as reported in that table, and D and trimming were inferred from the DNA itself. The sample shows fewer than 300,000 clones, 88% of them seen only once. In the case of this clone: The junction departs from the called germline gene at one end, perhaps through a read error.

This clonotype originated in a man aged 18-30 years with active or convalescent COVID-19. The sample taken for sequencing was peripheral blood.

CDR3 sequence (DNA): TGTGCTAGCGGTTTGGGTGGTACTAGCACAGATACGCAGTATTTT. Translated, it gives CASGLGGTSTDTQYF. This chain connects TRBV12-5 to TRBJ2-3; unclear D gene. This CDR3 comprises 15 residues. Germline V gene sequence: CDR1 LGHNT, CDR2 FRNRAP.